These T cell receptor beta chains were read from a single sample in a study of cytomegalovirus exposure and HLA in healthy donors. Clones were read by immunoSEQ multiplex PCR, and TCRdb kept only the in-frame ones, dropping some. The table has 100,000 to 150,000 clones, roughly three quarters seen once. The material sequenced was PBMCs. The receptors come from a man between 50 and 59 years old in good health and CMV-seropositive. The CDR3 runs from the conserved cysteine through the conserved F or W. D genes are given only for firm matches. Some rows have no size entry. The others give once, few or many, or a class for an expanded clone.

j_gene,v_gene,abundance,d_gene,CDR3aa,CDR3nt
TRBJ2-7,TRBV5-5,.,.,CASSQILSYEQYF,TGTGCCAGCAGCCAGATCCTCTCCTACGAGCAGTACTTC
TRBJ2-7,TRBV5-5,.,TRBD1,CASSFRTGANYEQYF,TGTGCCAGCAGCTTTAGGACAGGGGCTAACTACGAGCAGTACTTC
TRBJ2-5,TRBV7-7,.,.,CASSHRGVSQETQYF,TGTGCCAGCAGCCACCGCGGGGTTAGCCAAGAGACCCAGTACTTC
TRBJ2-7,TRBV28,.,.,CASSLTGPGHYEQYF,TGTGCCAGCAGTTTAACCGGACCGGGACACTACGAGCAGTACTTC
TRBJ1-1,TRBV5-1,.,TRBD1,CASSLVSGTVMNTEAFF,TGCGCCAGCAGCTTGGTCTCCGGGACAGTTATGAACACTGAAGCTTTCTTT
TRBJ2-5,TRBV29-1,.,TRBD2,CSAELYASGRSETQYF,TGCAGCGCCGAGCTGTATGCTAGCGGGAGGTCTGAGACCCAGTACTTC
TRBJ1-3,TRBV9,few,.,CASSLRTSVSGNTIYF,TGTGCCAGCAGCCTTCGAACCTCGGTCTCTGGAAACACCATATATTTT
TRBJ2-3,TRBV28,.,TRBD1,CASNRGNLVDTQYF,TGTGCCAGCAACAGGGGAAATTTGGTAGATACGCAGTATTTT
TRBJ2-3,TRBV5-1,.,.,CASSPGQTGTDTQYF,TGCGCCAGCAGCCCCGGACAGACTGGCACAGATACGCAGTATTTT
TRBJ1-1,TRBV27,.,TRBD1,CASSLSGYKPGQQAEAFF,TGTGCCAGCAGTTTATCGGGATACAAACCGGGACAGCAGGCTGAAGCTTTCTTT
TRBJ2-1,TRBV29-1,.,.,CSFKKTLGGPPPNEQFF,TGCAGCTTTAAAAAAACCCTTGGAGGCCCTCCACCCAATGAGCAGTTCTTC
TRBJ2-1,TRBV11-3,.,TRBD1,CASSRTGETYNEQFF,TGTGCCAGCAGTCGAACAGGGGAAACCTACAATGAGCAGTTCTTC
TRBJ1-3,TRBV7-6,.,.,CASSFSVRGLGNTIYF,TGTGCCAGCAGCTTTAGCGTGAGAGGGCTCGGAAACACCATATATTTT
TRBJ1-2,TRBV14,.,.,CASSQGFLDTYGYTF,TGTGCCAGCAGCCAAGGATTTCTGGACACCTATGGCTACACCTTC
TRBJ2-7,TRBV7-9,once,.,CASSLGGGPLSYEQYF,TGTGCCAGCAGCTTAGGAGGAGGACCCCTCTCCTACGAGCAGTACTTC
TRBJ2-5,TRBV5-6,.,.,CASSFRQPYYQETQYF,TGTGCCAGCAGCTTTAGACAACCCTACTACCAAGAGACCCAGTACTTC
TRBJ2-7,TRBV7-2,.,TRBD1,CASSSDRGYEQYF,TGTGCCAGCAGCTCTGACAGGGGTTACGAGCAGTACTTC
TRBJ1-4,TRBV7-9,.,.,CASSFGGNNEKLFF,TGTGCCAGCAGCTTTGGGGGCAATAATGAAAAACTGTTTTTT
TRBJ2-1,TRBV7-6,.,TRBD2,CASSSRSSGGPSLIDEQFF,TGTGCCAGCAGCTCTCGAAGTAGCGGGGGGCCTTCTCTGATCGATGAGCAGTTCTTC
TRBJ1-1,TRBV20-1,.,.,CSARDTAEAFF,TGCAGTGCTAGAGATACGGCTGAAGCTTTCTTT
TRBJ2-7,TRBV15,.,.,CATSRDRGYREQYF,TGTGCCACCAGCAGAGATCGCGGGTATCGGGAGCAGTACTTC
TRBJ1-1,TRBV11-3,.,.,CASSLDPSISEAFF,TGTGCCAGCAGCTTAGATCCGAGTATCTCTGAAGCTTTCTTT
TRBJ1-1,TRBV19,.,.,CASSITSRNTEAFF,TGTGCCAGTAGTATTACTAGTCGGAACACTGAAGCTTTCTTT
TRBJ2-7,TRBV27,.,.,CASSLGLPGGEQYF,TGTGCCAGCAGTTTGGGGCTACCTGGTGGCGAGCAGTACTTC
TRBJ2-7,TRBV6-5,few,TRBD1,CASSPPDRDVYEQYF,TGTGCCAGCAGTCCCCCGGACAGGGATGTATACGAGCAGTACTTC
TRBJ2-2,TRBV5-1,few,TRBD2,CASSLAGRGREGLAGELFF,TGCGCCAGCAGCTTGGCCGGCCGGGGACGGGAGGGCCTAGCCGGGGAGCTGTTTTTT
TRBJ2-5,TRBV12-2,.,.,CASRFPASGSQETQYF,TGTGCAAGTCGCTTTCCTGCTAGCGGGAGTCAGGAGACCCAGTACTTC
TRBJ2-1,TRBV6-5,once,TRBD2,CASSYSGGRIEQFF,TGTGCCAGCAGTTACTCAGGCGGGAGAATTGAGCAGTTCTTC
TRBJ2-5,TRBV29-1,.,.,CSSSDGRRGETQYF,TGCAGCTCCTCTGATGGACGGAGAGGGGAGACCCAGTACTTC
TRBJ1-5,TRBV7-2,few,.,CASSLDRASNQPQHF,TGTGCCAGCAGCTTAGACAGGGCAAGCAATCAGCCCCAGCATTTT
TRBJ2-3,TRBV9,.,.,CASSPDSRTDTQYF,TGTGCCAGCAGCCCTGACTCGCGCACAGATACGCAGTATTTT
TRBJ2-7,TRBV11-2,.,.,CASSGGGWGGGYEQYF,TGTGCCAGCAGCGGCGGTGGGTGGGGAGGGGGCTACGAGCAGTACTTC
TRBJ2-5,TRBV11-3,.,TRBD2,CASSPGGSQETQYF,TGTGCCAGCAGCCCCGGGGGGAGTCAAGAGACCCAGTACTTC
TRBJ1-6,TRBV5-1,.,.,CASSYLDSSNSPLHF,TGCGCCAGTTCTTACCTCGACAGTTCTAATTCACCCCTCCACTTT
TRBJ2-3,TRBV19,once,TRBD2,CASSPRLAGGGTDTQYF,TGTGCCAGTAGTCCTCGACTAGCGGGAGGAGGCACAGATACGCAGTATTTT
TRBJ1-1,TRBV23-1,.,TRBD1,CASSHYFTGTGVRNTEAFF,TGCGCCAGCAGTCATTACTTTACCGGGACAGGGGTTCGAAACACTGAAGCTTTCTTT
TRBJ2-7,TRBV2,once,.,CASSDPVLRFSYEQYF,TGTGCCAGCAGTGATCCCGTATTGAGGTTCTCCTACGAGCAGTACTTC
TRBJ2-7,TRBV2,few,.,CASSRSYEQYF,TGTGCCAGCAGCCGGTCCTACGAGCAGTACTTC
TRBJ2-5,TRBV6-1,.,TRBD1,CASSALTYRGGETQYF,TGTGCCAGCAGTGCACTTACCTACAGGGGTGGCGAGACCCAGTACTTC
TRBJ2-7,TRBV11-3,.,.,CASSPGNSYEQYF,TGTGCCAGCAGCCCGGGAAACTCCTACGAGCAGTACTTC
TRBJ2-1,TRBV5-1,.,TRBD2,CASSWTSGGYNEQFF,TGCGCCAGCAGCTGGACTAGCGGGGGCTACAATGAGCAGTTCTTC
TRBJ1-4,TRBV5-5,.,.,CASSLPSNEKLFF,TGTGCCAGCAGCTTGCCCTCTAATGAAAAACTGTTTTTT
TRBJ2-2,TRBV15,.,TRBD1,CATSRSLTGGTGELFF,TGCGCCACCAGCAGATCGCTGACAGGGGGCACCGGGGAGCTGTTTTTT
TRBJ2-2,TRBV15,.,TRBD2,CATRKLAGNTGELFF,TGTGCCACCAGAAAACTAGCGGGGAACACCGGGGAGCTGTTTTTT
TRBJ2-3,TRBV28,.,.,CASRSYTGTDTQYF,TGTGCCAGCAGATCTTACACCGGCACAGATACGCAGTATTTT
TRBJ2-5,TRBV18,.,.,CASSPSTRETQYF,TGTGCCAGCTCACCCTCCACCCGGGAGACCCAGTACTTC
TRBJ2-1,TRBV7-6,.,TRBD1,CASSLAPGQGAHEQFF,TGTGCCAGCAGCCTAGCGCCGGGACAGGGGGCCCATGAGCAGTTCTTC
TRBJ2-1,TRBV18,.,.,CASSPSGQRLYNEQFF,TGTGCCAGCTCACCGTCAGGACAGAGACTCTACAATGAGCAGTTCTTC
TRBJ2-1,TRBV5-1,.,TRBD2,CASSLGTSNANEQFF,TGCGCCAGCAGCTTGGGGACTAGCAACGCTAATGAGCAGTTCTTC
TRBJ2-5,TRBV7-9,.,TRBD1,CASSLVSGRGRGETQYF,TGTGCCAGCAGCTTAGTTTCTGGCAGGGGGCGAGGAGAGACCCAGTACTTC
TRBJ2-7,TRBV4-2,.,.,CASSQEGGSSYEQYF,TGTGCCAGCAGCCAAGAGGGGGGTTCCTCCTACGAGCAGTACTTC